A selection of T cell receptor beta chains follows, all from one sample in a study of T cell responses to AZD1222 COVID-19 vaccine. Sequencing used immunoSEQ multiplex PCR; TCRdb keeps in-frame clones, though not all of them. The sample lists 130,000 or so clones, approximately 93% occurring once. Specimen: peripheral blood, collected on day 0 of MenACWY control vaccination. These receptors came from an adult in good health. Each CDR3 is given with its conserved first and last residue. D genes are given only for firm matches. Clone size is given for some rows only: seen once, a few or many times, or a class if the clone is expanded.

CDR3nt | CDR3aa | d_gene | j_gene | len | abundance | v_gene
TGTGCCAGCAGAGCGGATAGCTCCTACGAGCAGTACTTC | CASRADSSYEQYF | - | TRBJ2-7 | 13 | once | TRBV27
TGTGCCAGCAGTTTCTCAGCGAACACTGAAGCTTTCTTT | CASSFSANTEAFF | - | TRBJ1-1 | 13 | once | TRBV12-3/TRBV12-4
TGTGCCAGCAGTCGGACAGCAGCCTACGAGCAGTACTTC | CASSRTAAYEQYF | - | TRBJ2-7 | 13 | - | TRBV6-6
TGCGCCAGCAGCTTGGAAGGCGGGAACACTGAAGCTTTCTTT | CASSLEGGNTEAFF | - | TRBJ1-1 | 14 | - | TRBV5-1
TGTGCCAGCATTTTTTCGACAGGCAATAACTATGGCTACACCTTC | CASIFSTGNNYGYTF | - | TRBJ1-2 | 15 | - | TRBV6-5
TGTGCCAGCAGTGTTTCGGGACGGATCTATGGCTACACCTTC | CASSVSGRIYGYTF | - | TRBJ1-2 | 14 | once | TRBV25-1
TGCGCCAGCAGCTCGGAACGGAACACTGAAGCTTTCTTT | CASSSERNTEAFF | - | TRBJ1-1 | 13 | - | TRBV5-1
TGTGCCAGCAGCGTAGGGTCTAGAACAGATACTCAGTATTTT | CASSVGSRTDTQYF | - | TRBJ2-3 | 14 | - | TRBV9
TGTGCCAGCAGTATACGTACCAAGGGGAACTACAATGAGCAGTTCTTC | CASSIRTKGNYNEQFF | - | TRBJ2-1 | 16 | - | TRBV27
TGCGCCAGCAGCCAAGATCCCGGGGGGTTCTACGAGCAGTACTTC | CASSQDPGGFYEQYF | TRBD2 | TRBJ2-7 | 15 | - | TRBV4-3
TGTGCCAGTAGTATAAACAGGGGGGGTAATCAGCCCCAGCATTTT | CASSINRGGNQPQHF | TRBD1 | TRBJ1-5 | 15 | - | TRBV19
TGTGCCAGCAGCCAGGACAATTTACGGCAGCCCCAGCATTTT | CASSQDNLRQPQHF | - | TRBJ1-5 | 14 | - | TRBV5-8
TGTGCCAGCAGCTTAGCGGGAGGGCCCTACAATGAGCAGTTCTTC | CASSLAGGPYNEQFF | TRBD2 | TRBJ2-1 | 15 | - | TRBV9
TGTGCCAGCAGCTTAGGGTCCGTCAGGGTGAACACTGAAGCTTTCTTT | CASSLGSVRVNTEAFF | - | TRBJ1-1 | 16 | - | TRBV7-3
TGCGCCAGCAGCCAATGGCGGAACACTGAAGCTTTCTTT | CASSQWRNTEAFF | - | TRBJ1-1 | 13 | - | TRBV4-1
TGTGCCAGCAGCTTAAGGGGCCAGCTAGCGGGGCCTAATGAGCAGTTCTTC | CASSLRGQLAGPNEQFF | TRBD2 | TRBJ2-1 | 17 | - | TRBV7-3
TGCGCCAGCAGCCAAACAGGGGGCGGAGGTACGCAGTATTTT | CASSQTGGGGTQYF | TRBD1 | TRBJ2-3 | 14 | - | TRBV4-1